One sample yielded the 2 T cell receptor beta chains listed below, sequenced in a study of blood T cell repertoires in COVID-19. This table comes from immunoSEQ multiplex PCR, and its TCRdb copy is limited to in-frame clones, with some not included. The repertoire holds around 50,000 clones, about 78% seen once, with 5.5% to 6% in the top ten. The specimen was PBMCs or T cells enriched from blood (not recorded which). Every receptor here comes from a woman aged 50 to 60 with acute COVID-19.

V usage is TRBV7-9 and J usage is TRBJ2-1, with TRBD2 as a possible D gene (5 bases). The CDR3 covers 11 residues. CDR1 and CDR2 (germline): SEHNR, FQNEAQ (reference sequence). Trimming took off 3 bases at V and 8 bases at J, with 5 bases between the two ends. The CDR3 DNA is TGTGCCAGCAGCTTCGGGGATGAGCAGTTCTTC. It codes for CASSFGDEQFF. Filled out from reference TRBV7-9 and TRBJ2-1, the complete variable domain reads DTGVSQNPRHKITKRGQNVTFRCDPISEHNRLYWYRQTLGQGPEFLTYFQNEAQLEKSRLLSDRFSAERPKGSFSTLEIQRTEQGDSAMYLCASSFGDEQFFGPGTRLTVL.

The V call is TRBV11-2, the J call TRBJ2-5, with D unclear. This CDR3 has 13 residues. CDR1 is SGHAT and CDR2 is FQNNGV in the germline V gene. V lost 6 bases, J lost 5 bases, and 13 bases lay in between. CDR3 nucleotides: TGTGCCAGCAGTCAACTTAGACACGAGACCCAGTACTTC. It is translated as CASSQLRHETQYF.